These 29 T cell receptor beta chains share one sample of origin, sequenced in a study of cytomegalovirus exposure and HLA in healthy donors. The PCR ran on 60 Vbeta and 13 Jbeta primers. The table came from immunoSEQ multiplex PCR; TCRdb's copy has only in-frame clones and leaves some out. Among under 300,000 clones listed, around 81% were seen once. The material sequenced was PBMCs. The receptors come from a woman between 55 and 75 years old in good health and CMV-seropositive.

The V call is TRBV6-1, the J call TRBJ1-3; D unclear. Per the germline V gene, CDR1 is MNHNS and CDR2 is SASEGT. This CDR3 has 14 amino acids. The V and J ends lost 1 base and 3 bases respectively, with 7 bases between them. CDR3: CASSEGRVGNTIYF. Written as DNA, the CDR3 is TGTGCCAGCAGTGAAGGGCGGGTTGGAAACACCATATATTTT.

The rearrangement uses TRBV5-1 and TRBJ2-1, with TRBD2 matching over 9 bases. CDR1 and CDR2 (germline): SGHRS, YFSETQ. V lost 4 bases to trimming and J lost 3 bases; unmatched junction nucleotides: 8. The CDR3 length is 16 residues. The CDR3 here is CASSTPGLASYNEQFF. For the CDR3, the DNA is TGCGCCAGCAGCACCCCGGGACTAGCAAGCTACAATGAGCAGTTCTTC.

This clone was seen a few times. V and J are TRBV9 and TRBJ2-1; 10 bases are shared with TRBD2. J was trimmed by 4 bases and V by 0 bases; bases with no gene match: 4. The CDR3 has 16 amino acids. The V gene's germline CDR1 is SGDLS and CDR2 YYNGEE. The CDR3 DNA sequence: TGTGCCAGCAGCGTAGGTGGGACTAGCGTGTACAATGAGCAGTTCTTC. Protein sequence: CASSVGGTSVYNEQFF.

The rearrangement joins TRBV11-3 to TRBJ2-1; TRBD2 might be the D (5 bases). V lost 2 bases and J lost 3, with 8 bases in between. The germline gives CDR1 SGHNT, CDR2 YENEEA. This CDR3 has 14 amino acids. CDR3 sequence (DNA): TGTGCCAGCAGCTTACGGGGTTTCTACAATGAGCAGTTCTTC. As protein: CASSLRGFYNEQFF.

This clone was counted between two and nine times. The CDR3 region is CASSPGTLTGELFF. The CDR3 DNA is TGCGCCAGCAGTCCCGGGACACTCACCGGGGAGCTGTTTTTT. The V and J genes are TRBV5-1 and TRBJ2-2; perhaps TRBD1 as D (6 bases). V lost 5 bases and J 4 bases, leaving 12 bases between the germline ends. Germline CDR1 SGHRS, CDR2 YFSETQ. The CDR3 is made up of 14 amino acids.

The V gene is TRBV28, the J gene TRBJ1-5, with D tentatively TRBD1 (5 bases). Germline-derived CDR1 and CDR2 are MDHEN and SYDVKM. This CDR3 region has 12 residues. The germline V and J ends were trimmed by 8 bases and 4 bases, with 9 bases remaining between them. The CDR3 spells CASRDSNQPQHF. The CDR3 bases are TGTGCCAGCCGTGACAGTAATCAGCCCCAGCATTTT.

The V call is TRBV13, the J call TRBJ1-3; D is undetermined. The CDR3 has 12 residues. CDR1 PRHDT and CDR2 FYEKMQ come from the germline V gene (reference sequence). Trimming removed 5 bases at V and 3 bases at J, with 5 bases between. The chain's CDR3 is CASSVSGNTIYF. The CDR3 DNA sequence: TGTGCCAGCAGCGTCAGTGGAAACACCATATATTTT.

The CDR3 loop reads CASSFSESYNEQFF. CDR3 in DNA: TGTGCCAGCAGCTTCAGCGAGTCCTACAATGAGCAGTTCTTC. The gene calls are TRBV7-9 and TRBJ2-1; no clear D gene. The CDR3 extends over 14 amino acids. With 3 bases removed from V and 1 base from J, the gap between germline ends came to 7 bases. Germline V CDR1 and CDR2: SEHNR, FQNEAQ (reference sequence).

V usage is TRBV28 and J usage is TRBJ2-3; 10 bases fit TRBD2. The length of the CDR3 is 15 residues. Germline CDR1 is MDHEN and CDR2 is SYDVKM. The junction had 5 bases not matched to a gene; V was cut back by 8 bases and J by 0 bases. The CDR3 spells CASGPGLASTDTQYF. DNA for the CDR3: TGTGCCAGCGGACCGGGACTAGCGAGCACAGATACGCAGTATTTT.

V gene TRBV23-1 combines with J gene TRBJ2-7; D may be TRBD1 (6 bases). TRBV23-1 is assigned to the ORF class and has an uncertain function. The CDR3 sequence is 14 residues long. V lost 2 bases, J lost 2 bases, and 10 bases lay in between. The DNA for the CDR3 is TGCGCCAGCAGTCAAGAGGGGGACGCCTACGAGCAGTACTTC. It translates to CASSQEGDAYEQYF.

The chain couples TRBV5-1 to TRBJ1-1; D uncertain. The CDR3 has 13 amino acids. CDR1 SGHRS and CDR2 YFSETQ come from the germline V gene. V was pared by 7 bases and J by 2 bases, with 12 bases between. CDR3 sequence reads: CASGYRANTEAFF. DNA for the CDR3: TGCGCCAGCGGCTACAGAGCCAACACTGAAGCTTTCTTT.

Only a few counts were recorded for this clone. The identical CDR3 is also encoded by other nucleotide sequences in the sample. The chain is built from TRBV18 and TRBJ1-1; D is undetermined. With 2 bases removed from V and 5 bases from J, the gap between germline ends came to 9 bases. Germline assignment: CDR1 KGHSH and CDR2 LQKENI. This CDR3 spans 13 amino acids. CDR3 nucleotides: TGTGCCAGCTCACCATCGGGTGGGACTGAAGCTTTCTTT. It encodes CASSPSGGTEAFF.

The rearrangement joins TRBV15 to TRBJ1-2, with D maybe TRBD1 (6 bases). CDR3 length: 14 residues. The V gene's germline CDR1 is LNHNV and CDR2 YYDKDF (reference sequence). V lost 1 base to trimming and J lost 4 bases, with 10 bases between them. The CDR3 region has the DNA TGTGCCACCAGCAGAGCCGGACAGAGCTATGGCTACACCTTC. Encoded protein: CATSRAGQSYGYTF. Complete variable domain (other parts from reference TRBV15 and TRBJ1-2): DAMVIQNPRYQVTQFGKPVTLSCSQTLNHNVMYWYQQKSSQAPKLLFHYYDKDFNNEADTPDNFQSRRPNTSFCFLDIRSPGLGDTAMYLCATSRAGQSYGYTFGSGTRLTVV.

The rearrangement joins TRBV18 to TRBJ2-7; possible D gene TRBD2, 5 bases. Germline lookup yields CDR1 KGHSH and CDR2 LQKENI. CDR3 length: 14 amino acids. V was pared by 2 bases and J by 4 bases, with 12 bases between. The DNA of the CDR3 is TGTGCCAGCTCACCATCCGGGGATAGATACGAGCAGTACTTC. This translates into CASSPSGDRYEQYF.

This chain joins TRBV5-1 and TRBJ2-1; 11 bases match TRBD2. There are 15 residues in the CDR3. Germline V gene sequence: CDR1 SGHRS, CDR2 YFSETQ. Unmatched junction bases numbered 6, after V lost 0 bases and J lost 10 bases. CDR3 coding DNA: TGCGCCAGCAGCTTGGTAGCGGGAGGGCCGGGGGAGCAGTTCTTC. Its protein product is CASSLVAGGPGEQFF.

The chain links TRBV7-9 to TRBJ2-5; 9 nucleotides line up with TRBD2. The germline V gene has CDR1 SEHNR and CDR2 FQNEAQ (reference sequence). CDR3 length equals 17 residues. J lost 2 bases, V lost 1 base, and 8 bases had no gene match. In nucleotides, the CDR3 is TGTGCCAGCAGCTTAGAGGGGGGGACTAGCACTCAAGAGACCCAGTACTTC. Amino acids: CASSLEGGTSTQETQYF.

V gene TRBV7-6 combines with J gene TRBJ2-1; tentative D call: TRBD2 (6 bases). The CDR3 covers 15 residues. CDR1 is SGHVS and CDR2 is FNYEAQ in the germline V gene. V lost 1 base and J 1 base, leaving 8 bases between the germline ends. The CDR3 bases are TGTGCCAGCAGCTTAGTCCGGGGGTCCTACAATGAGCAGTTCTTC. Translating gives CASSLVRGSYNEQFF.

The chain uses TRBV14 and TRBJ1-2; D not certain. Per the germline V gene, CDR1 is SGHDN and CDR2 is FVKESK. The CDR3 runs 12 residues. Deletions cut 3 bases from V and 8 bases from J, with 10 bases between. The DNA of the CDR3 is TGTGCCAGCAGCCATGGCTCTAGCGGCTACACCTTC. It encodes CASSHGSSGYTF.

The rearrangement joins TRBV28 to TRBJ1-2; no reliable D call. V was cut by 7 bases and J by 4 bases, with 10 bases left in between. CDR3 size: 12 residues. Per the germline V gene, CDR1 is MDHEN and CDR2 is SYDVKM. The CDR3 DNA reads as TGTGCCAGCAATCAGGCCATCTATGGCTACACCTTC. It codes for CASNQAIYGYTF.

V usage is TRBV27 and J usage is TRBJ1-3, with D perhaps matching TRBD1 (5 bases). Germline V lookup: CDR1 MNHEY, CDR2 SMNVEV (reference sequence). Deletions cut 6 bases from V and 0 bases from J, with 9 bases between. There are 14 residues in the CDR3. CDR3 in amino acids: CASRPGGSGNTIYF. The CDR3 bases are TGTGCCAGCAGACCGGGGGGCTCTGGAAACACCATATATTTT.

The CDR3 reads CATHSQGFHEQYF. CDR3 nucleotide sequence: TGTGCCACACATTCCCAGGGGTTCCACGAGCAGTACTTC. The chain has TRBV19 and TRBJ2-7; possible D gene TRBD1, 6 bases. From germline, CDR1 is LNHDA and CDR2 SQIVND (reference sequence). This CDR3 is built from 13 residues. Trimming shortened V by 10 bases and J by 5 bases, and 18 bases separated the two germline ends. The variable domain in full, with the rest retrieved from reference TRBV19 and TRBJ2-7, is DGGITQSPKYLFRKEGQNVTLSCEQNLNHDAMYWYRQDPGQGLRLIYYSQIVNDFQKGDIAEGYSVSREKKESFPLTVTSAQKNPTAFYLCATHSQGFHEQYFGPGTRLTVT.

This clone appeared a single time. The CDR3 loop is CSVEAGGAYTF. The CDR3 region has the DNA TGCAGCGTTGAGGCAGGGGGCGCTTACACCTTC. The gene calls are TRBV29-1 and TRBJ1-2, with TRBD1 identical over 8 bases. Germline V gives CDR1 SQVTM, CDR2 ANQGSEA. This CDR3 region has 11 residues. V trimming: 3 bases; J trimming: 11 bases; junction bases outside the gene matches: 5.

The chain uses TRBV7-9 and TRBJ2-5; maybe TRBD1 (6 bases). Germline V gene lookup returns CDR1 SEHNR and CDR2 FQNEAQ (reference sequence). The CDR3 spans 16 residues. Trimming cost V 1 base and J 1 base, with 13 bases left between them. The CDR3 here is CASSLGYRVLQETQYF. The DNA of the CDR3 is TGTGCCAGCAGCTTAGGGTACAGGGTCCTCCAAGAGACCCAGTACTTC. Based on the CDR3 plus reference TRBV7-9 and TRBJ2-5, the full variable domain is DTGVSQNPRHKITKRGQNVTFRCDPISEHNRLYWYRQTLGQGPEFLTYFQNEAQLEKSRLLSDRFSAERPKGSFSTLEIQRTEQGDSAMYLCASSLGYRVLQETQYFGPGTRLLVL.

As for this clone: The junction differs from germline at one of its ends, possibly a read error. The V and J genes are TRBV6-5 and TRBJ2-5; tentative D call: TRBD2 (6 bases). TRBJ2-7 explains the end of the DNA better; the J call may be wrong. The length of the CDR3 is 15 residues. Germline V gene lookup returns CDR1 MNHEY and CDR2 SVGAGI. The DNA of the CDR3 is TGTGCCAGCAGTTACTCAGGCGGGACCTCCAACGAGCAGTACTTC. Translated, it gives CASSYSGGTSNEQYF.

The chain joins TRBV4-1 to TRBJ2-1; TRBD2 aligns across 13 bases. V lost 5 bases and J lost 0; bases outside the gene matches: 13. Germline V gene sequence: CDR1 MGHRA, CDR2 YSYEKL. The CDR3 runs to 20 residues. As DNA, the CDR3 is TGCGCCAGCAGCTTATTCCTAGGACTAGCGGGGGACAGCTCCTACAATGAGCAGTTCTTC. Translating gives CASSLFLGLAGDSSYNEQFF.

The gene calls are TRBV5-1 and TRBJ1-1, with TRBD1 identical over 7 bases. V was pared by 8 bases and J by 1 base, with 11 bases of the junction left unmatched. CDR3 length: 15 amino acids. Germline CDR1 reads SGHRS; CDR2 reads YFSETQ. The CDR3 DNA follows: TGCGCCAGTAGAACAGGGGATCGTAGGAACACTGAAGCTTTCTTT. Protein: CASRTGDRRNTEAFF.

This sequence joins TRBV6-5 and TRBJ2-1; a possible D gene is TRBD2 (6 bases). CDR3 length: 14 amino acids. The germline V and J ends were trimmed by 5 bases and 5 bases, with 13 bases remaining between them. Germline V gives CDR1 MNHEY, CDR2 SVGAGI. CDR3 protein: CASSEERGNNEQFF. The CDR3, as DNA: TGTGCCAGCAGTGAAGAACGGGGGAACAATGAGCAGTTCTTC.

The DNA for the CDR3 is TGTGCTACTACAGCGGGGGGGATCCGAGGCTACACCTTC. This translates into CATTAGGIRGYTF. The chain carries TRBV12-5 and TRBJ1-2; tentative D call: TRBD1 (5 bases). This CDR3 has 13 amino acids. Germline V gene data show CDR1 as LGHNT and CDR2 as FRNRAP. V dropped 10 bases and J dropped 8 bases, with 20 bases sitting between them.

The chain uses TRBV5-1 and TRBJ1-1; TRBD1 is a possible D gene (6 bases). Germline assignment: CDR1 SGHRS and CDR2 YFSETQ. The CDR3 sequence is 14 residues long. V lost 7 bases to trimming and J lost 7 bases, with 20 bases between them. Here the CDR3 reads CASLSSGTPNEAFF. DNA of the CDR3: TGCGCCAGCCTCAGCTCCGGGACACCTAATGAAGCTTTCTTT.